Only a few counts were recorded for the clone carrying this T cell receptor beta chain. Its antigen is unidentified. These data are taken from a study of T-cell memory formation after mild COVID-19. The V end lost 3 bases, the J end lost 2 bases, and 14 bases lay between the germline ends. CDR3 length: 15 residues. Per germline, CDR1 SGDLS and CDR2 YYNGEE. General study findings and limits: Pre-infection memory contained some responding clones, which suggested that cross-reactive memory had joined.

TCRdb used MiXCR to reprocess the 5' RACE reads, holding one entry per CDR3 protein. This sample carries 180,000 or so distinct CDR3 sequences, around a tenth of them seen once, and the ten largest clones take 3% to 4%. V gene TRBV9 combines with J gene TRBJ1-2; D is uncertain. This receptor was taken from a man between 18 and 35 years old who had mild COVID-19 (a few samples of this study predate the infection). Cell type and time point are not known. The specimen sequenced was PBMCs or a T cell subset sorted from them (not recorded which). The CDR3 here is CASSGTDEANYGYTF. In DNA, the CDR3 is TGTGCCAGCAGCGGGACCGACGAAGCGAACTATGGCTACACCTTC.